This T cell receptor (beta chain) derives from a study of memory CD4+ T cells and cytomegalovirus serostatus. Study context: This sample comes from healthy Belgian adults, several CMV seropositive, roughly 22 seronegative. Whole-study results and caveats: Suggested: most of the CMV-linked TCR signature lies in CD4+ memory cells. Of 150 to 200 reported CMV TCRbeta sequences, roughly 67 were found in memory CD4+ repertoires.

This clone appeared once. Its antigen is unidentified. Germline V gene lookup returns CDR1 GTSNPN and CDR2 SVGIG (reference sequence). CDR3 length: 12 residues. V was shortened by 2 bases and J by 5 bases, with 9 bases between the two germline ends. Original analysis: After removing out-of-frame reads, around 2,000,000 distinct TCRbeta sequences remained. Measured with immunoSEQ multiplex PCR; TCRdb has only the in-frame clones, and not every one. Clone size and the V and J calls come from that table; the DNA yielded D and trimming. The sample has roughly 50,000 clones, about 77% seen once; the top ten hold around 0.77%. The sort gate was single viable CD3+CD4+CD8-CD45RO+ cells for memory CD4+ T cells.

Sequences were obtained from memory CD4+ T cells from blood. The chain couples TRBV30 to TRBJ2-5; D gene unclear. The sequence derives from an adult in good health and CMV-seronegative. DNA for the CDR3: TGTGCCTGGAGTCCTATGGTTGAGACCCAGTACTTC. The encoded protein is CAWSPMVETQYF.